These 32 T cell receptor beta chains share one sample of origin, sequenced in a study of blood T cell repertoires in COVID-19. This table comes from immunoSEQ multiplex PCR, and its TCRdb copy is limited to in-frame clones, with some not included. Seen here are about 150,000 clones, approximately 86% observed once, and the top ten hold 2.4%. Material for sequencing was peripheral blood. The receptors come from a woman between 70 and 85 years old with acute or convalescent COVID-19.

The rearrangement joins TRBV7-9 to TRBJ2-1, with 14 bases matching TRBD2. CDR3 length equals 16 residues. Germline loops: CDR1 SEHNR, CDR2 FQNEAQ (reference sequence). J was trimmed by 8 bases and V by 5 bases; bases with no gene match: 8. The CDR3 here is CASSPWGLAGDDEQFF. DNA for the CDR3: TGTGCCAGCAGCCCGTGGGGACTAGCGGGGGATGATGAGCAGTTCTTC.

The rearrangement joins TRBV5-6 to TRBJ1-1; 8 positions match TRBD1. The junction had 8 bases not matched to a gene; V was cut back by 4 bases and J by 3 bases. This CDR3 region has 15 residues. CDR1 and CDR2 from the germline V gene are SGHDT and YYEEEE. The CDR3 reads CASSMTGDGDTEAFF. In DNA form, the CDR3 reads TGTGCCAGCAGCATGACAGGGGATGGGGACACTGAAGCTTTCTTT.

For the CDR3, the DNA is TGTGCCAGCCGACAGGGTGATGGCTACACCTTC. Its protein product is CASRQGDGYTF. This chain joins TRBV3-1 (or the pseudogene TRBV3-2) and TRBJ1-2, with 7 bases lining up with TRBD1. The germline V gene has CDR1 LGHDT and CDR2 YNNKEL (reference sequence). V gave up 8 bases and J gave up 6 bases; unmatched junction bases: 3. This CDR3 is built from 11 residues.

The V gene is TRBV6-1, the J gene TRBJ1-5; D gene ambiguous. The CDR3 covers 17 residues. Looked up from germline, CDR1 is MNHNS and CDR2 is SASEGT. Trimming took 4 bases from V and 0 from J, leaving 16 bases between them. CDR3: CASSVAGPSYSNQPQHF. CDR3 sequence (DNA): TGTGCCAGCAGTGTAGCTGGGCCCTCCTATAGCAATCAGCCCCAGCATTTT.

The rearrangement joins TRBV24-1 to TRBJ1-1; maybe TRBD1 (5 bases). V lost 0 bases, J lost 5 bases, and 12 bases lay in between. The CDR3 consists of 15 residues. The V gene's germline CDR1 is KGHDR and CDR2 SFDVKD. The CDR3 loop is CATSDLRGVGTEAFF. The CDR3 nucleotides are TGTGCCACCAGTGATTTGCGGGGGGTAGGAACTGAAGCTTTCTTT.

This rearrangement joins TRBV5-1 to TRBJ2-1, with a possible D match to TRBD1 (6 bases). The CDR3 runs 13 residues. V was pared by 0 bases and J by 9 bases, with 10 bases between. The V gene's germline CDR1 is SGHRS and CDR2 YFSETQ. The CDR3 region has the DNA TGCGCCAGCAGCTTGGACAGGGCTGTTGAGCAGTTCTTC. Residues: CASSLDRAVEQFF.

The V call is TRBV5-4, the J call TRBJ2-2; 9 positions agree with TRBD1. This CDR3 is built from 15 residues. CDR1 and CDR2 from the germline V gene are SGHNT and YYREEE (reference sequence). Trimming cost V 3 bases and J 6 bases; bases outside gene matches: 6. CDR3 sequence: CASSSRTGAPGELFF. The CDR3 bases are TGTGCCAGCAGCTCGCGGACAGGGGCACCCGGGGAGCTGTTTTTT.

The rearrangement joins TRBV27 to TRBJ2-1, with 11 bases matching TRBD2. Looked up from germline, CDR1 is MNHEY and CDR2 is SMNVEV (reference sequence). The V and J ends lost 8 bases and 2 bases, in that order; junction bases with no gene match: 20. The CDR3 sequence is 20 residues long. The CDR3 DNA is TGTGCCAGCGCTACTGGGCTAGCGGGGGGCGCTTTAGGGACCTACAATGAGCAGTTCTTC. Translation: CASATGLAGGALGTYNEQFF.

The CDR3, as DNA: TGTGCCAGCAGGGCTCAAGAGACCCAGTACTTC. Protein product: CASRAQETQYF. V gene TRBV2 combines with J gene TRBJ2-5; no clear D. V lost 6 bases, J lost 2 bases, and 4 bases lay in between. This CDR3 is built from 11 residues. CDR1 and CDR2 (germline): SNHLY, FYNNEI.

This clone has just a few counts. The rearrangement uses TRBV5-1 and TRBJ1-2, with 7 bases identical to TRBD1. CDR3 length: 14 residues. J lost 6 bases, V lost 2 bases, and 7 bases had no gene match. The germline V gene encodes CDR1 SGHRS and CDR2 YFSETQ. This CDR3 reads CASSFEGARDGYTF. The CDR3 coding sequence is TGCGCCAGCAGCTTCGAGGGGGCGCGTGATGGCTACACCTTC.

The V and J genes are TRBV14 and TRBJ2-4, with 8 bases matching TRBD1. The V and J ends lost 4 bases and 1 base, in that order; junction bases with no gene match: 9. CDR1 and CDR2 from the germline V gene are SGHDN and FVKESK. This CDR3 region has 17 residues. DNA for the CDR3: TGTGCCAGCAGCCCCTACAGGGGGGACTCGGCCAAAAACATTCAGTACTTC. As protein: CASSPYRGDSAKNIQYF.

Concerning this clone itself: Other DNA sequences in this specimen translate into the identical CDR3. The V and J genes are TRBV2 and TRBJ2-5, with D possibly TRBD2 on 6 matching bases. V shed 6 bases and J shed 4 bases, with 9 bases lying between them. The CDR3 runs to 12 residues. The germline CDR1 and CDR2 sequences are SNHLY and FYNNEI. The CDR3: CASRLGGETQYF. In DNA form, the CDR3 reads TGTGCCAGCAGACTCGGGGGAGAGACCCAGTACTTC. The variable domain in full, with the rest retrieved from reference TRBV2 and TRBJ2-5, is EPEVTQTPSHQVTQMGQEVILRCVPISNHLYFYWYRQILGQKVEFLVSFYNNEISEKSEIFDDQFSVERPDGSNFTLKIRSTKLEDSAMYFCASRLGGETQYFGPGTRLLVL.

The rearrangement joins TRBV5-1 to TRBJ2-7; a weak D match, TRBD1 (6 bases). Germline lookup yields CDR1 SGHRS and CDR2 YFSETQ. The CDR3 consists of 13 residues. Trimming took off 5 bases at V and 0 bases at J, with 9 bases between the two ends. As DNA, the CDR3 is TGCGCCAGCAGAGGGACAAGCTCCTACGAGCAGTACTTC. It codes for CASRGTSSYEQYF.

In this sample, this clone turned up once. Germline and junction disagree at one end, which may indicate a read error. The J gene is TRBJ2-5, the V gene TRBV7-7, with 8 bases identical to TRBD2. This CDR3 region has 16 residues. Germline loops: CDR1 SSHAT, CDR2 FNYEAQ (reference sequence). CDR3 amino acids: CASSLSLGGGQETQYF. The CDR3 nucleotides read TGTGCTAGCAGCTTATCTCTCGGGGGGGGACAAGAGACCCAGTACTTC.

The V call is TRBV9, the J call TRBJ2-1; TRBD2 agrees at 11 bases. The V gene's germline CDR1 is SGDLS and CDR2 YYNGEE. Unmatched junction bases numbered 6, after V lost 0 bases and J lost 1 base. CDR3 length: 18 amino acids. CDR3 nucleotides: TGTGCCAGCAGCGTAGGGACTAGCGGGCCCCGGTCCTACAATGAGCAGTTCTTC. It codes for CASSVGTSGPRSYNEQFF.

This chain uses TRBV9 with TRBJ1-4; the match to TRBD1 covers 11 bases. CDR1 and CDR2 from the germline V gene are SGDLS and YYNGEE. V was pared by 3 bases and J by 7 bases, with 8 bases of the junction left unmatched. This CDR3 spans 16 amino acids. The CDR3 reads CASSDGTGGLVEKLFF. DNA of the CDR3: TGTGCCAGCAGCGACGGGACAGGGGGTCTTGTTGAAAAACTGTTTTTT.

The V call is TRBV28, the J call TRBJ1-5; 8 bases match TRBD1. V shed 7 bases and J 6 bases; nucleotides not matched to a gene: 8. Looked up from germline, CDR1 is MDHEN and CDR2 is SYDVKM. The CDR3 length is 14 residues. CDR3 protein: CASIPGQALQPQHF. CDR3 coding DNA: TGTGCCAGCATACCGGGACAGGCACTTCAGCCCCAGCATTTT.

The V and J genes are TRBV19 and TRBJ1-3, with D unclear. V was pared by 0 bases and J by 4 bases, with 7 bases between. Per germline, CDR1 LNHDA and CDR2 SQIVND (reference sequence). This CDR3 is built from 14 residues. CDR3 amino acids: CASSIELGGNTIYF. In DNA, the CDR3 is TGTGCCAGTAGTATAGAACTCGGGGGAAACACCATATATTTT.

In this sample, this clone turned up once. The chain has TRBV29-1 and TRBJ2-1, with 11 bases lining up with TRBD2. The CDR3 is 14 residues long. J lost 4 bases, V lost 7 bases, and 6 bases had no gene match. Germline V gene lookup returns CDR1 SQVTM and CDR2 ANQGSEA. The CDR3 DNA reads as TGCAGCGCGTCACTAGCGGGGGCTTACAATGAGCAGTTCTTC. Its translation is CSASLAGAYNEQFF.

This clone was recorded a few times. The chain joins TRBV11-2 to TRBJ1-6, with TRBD1 as a possible D gene (5 bases). The CDR3 spans 15 residues. The germline V gene has CDR1 SGHAT and CDR2 FQNNGV. Trimming took 6 bases from V and 8 from J, leaving 17 bases between them. Written as DNA, the CDR3 is TGTGCCAGCAGTCCTAGGGTGGCGGGGGATTCACCCCTCCACTTT. It specifies CASSPRVAGDSPLHF.

V is TRBV4-2 and J is TRBJ2-3; 7 bases align to TRBD2. Trimming cost V 5 bases and J 3 bases; bases outside gene matches: 14. The CDR3 has 17 amino acids. The germline V gene has CDR1 LGHNA and CDR2 YNFKEQ. CDR3 nucleotide sequence: TGTGCCAGCAGCTATGAACCAGCGGGGACGAGAACAGATACGCAGTATTTT. Protein sequence: CASSYEPAGTRTDTQYF.

This chain links TRBV4-1 with TRBJ2-1; tentative D call: TRBD1 (6 bases). V shed 4 bases and J shed 0 bases, with 10 bases lying between them. The CDR3 loop spans 15 amino acids. The germline V gene encodes CDR1 MGHRA and CDR2 YSYEKL. The CDR3 loop is CASSLQGYSYNEQFF. The CDR3 DNA sequence: TGCGCCAGCAGCCTACAGGGATACTCCTACAATGAGCAGTTCTTC.

V is TRBV2 and J is TRBJ1-5, with D uncertain. Trimming took 4 bases from V and 2 from J, leaving 12 bases between them. In germline, CDR1 is SNHLY, CDR2 FYNNEI. This CDR3 is 15 amino acids long. In DNA form, the CDR3 reads TGTGCCAGCAGTGCGTCCCAGGCCCGCAATCAGCCCCAGCATTTT. This translates into CASSASQARNQPQHF.

This chain connects TRBV6-2 or TRBV6-3 to TRBJ1-5, with 12 bases matching TRBD1. Germline CDR1 MNHEY, CDR2 SVGEGT. This CDR3 contains 19 residues. J gave up 1 base and V 0 bases, and 7 bases lay outside the gene matches. CDR3 protein: CASSYSRGQGARSNQPQHF. CDR3 nucleotide sequence: TGTGCCAGCAGTTACTCGAGGGGACAGGGGGCGAGGAGCAATCAGCCCCAGCATTTT.

This rearrangement joins TRBV5-1 to TRBJ1-2; 9 bases align to TRBD1. This CDR3 is built from 13 residues. Unmatched junction bases numbered 1, after V lost 4 bases and J lost 3 bases. Germline V gives CDR1 SGHRS, CDR2 YFSETQ. DNA for the CDR3: TGCGCCAGCAGCCGGGACAGGGACTATGGCTACACCTTC. It encodes CASSRDRDYGYTF.

This chain's CDR3 is CSGRGAGERDTQYF. In nucleotides, the CDR3 is TGCAGCGGACGGGGAGCGGGGGAGAGAGATACGCAGTATTTT. The rearrangement links TRBV29-1 to TRBJ2-3; TRBD2 agrees at 8 bases. V trimming: 7 bases; J trimming: 5 bases; junction bases outside the gene matches: 11. CDR1 and CDR2 from the germline V gene are SQVTM and ANQGSEA. There are 14 residues in the CDR3.

In its sample, this clone was seen a few times. This chain links TRBV29-1 with TRBJ2-2; a weak D match, TRBD1 (6 bases). V lost 3 bases, J lost 1 base, and 12 bases lay in between. The CDR3 is made up of 15 amino acids. The germline CDR1 and CDR2 sequences are SQVTM and ANQGSEA. The CDR3 region is CSVEGRGRNTGELFF. The CDR3 DNA sequence: TGCAGCGTTGAGGGCAGGGGCCGGAACACCGGGGAGCTGTTTTTT.

V usage is TRBV6-6 and J usage is TRBJ1-5; 7 bases fit TRBD1. The CDR3 extends over 15 amino acids. V dropped 4 bases and J dropped 6; count of bases not matched to a gene: 9. The V gene's germline CDR1 is MNHNY and CDR2 SVGAGI (reference sequence). The CDR3 spells CASSFEGASGQPQHF. CDR3 nucleotides: TGTGCCAGCAGTTTCGAGGGGGCGAGTGGTCAGCCCCAGCATTTT.

This chain joins TRBV10-3 and TRBJ2-3; D gene ambiguous. V shed 2 bases and J shed 1 base, with 4 bases lying between them. The germline gives CDR1 ENHRY, CDR2 SYGVKD. This CDR3 spans 13 amino acids. The CDR3 coding sequence is TGTGCCATCAGTGAGCAGGGCACAGATACGCAGTATTTT. Encoded protein: CAISEQGTDTQYF.

The rearrangement joins TRBV7-2 to TRBJ2-2; 14 bases are a match to TRBD2. V shed 5 bases and J 4 bases; nucleotides not matched to a gene: 3. Germline CDR1 SGHTA, CDR2 FQGNSA. The CDR3 sequence is 16 residues long. The CDR3 DNA follows: TGTGCCAGCAGCCCCGGACTAGCGGGGGGCACCGGGGAGCTGTTTTTT. As protein: CASSPGLAGGTGELFF.

The V call is TRBV19, the J call TRBJ1-1; the D is unclear. Trimming removed 5 bases from V and 8 bases from J, with 9 bases in between. The CDR3 sequence is 11 residues long. In germline, CDR1 is LNHDA, CDR2 SQIVND (reference sequence). CDR3 region: CASSALAEAFF. For the CDR3, the DNA is TGTGCCAGTAGTGCGTTAGCGGAAGCTTTCTTT.

This sequence joins TRBV9 and TRBJ1-2, with 10 nucleotides matching TRBD1. The CDR3 is 14 residues long. Unmatched junction bases numbered 2, after V lost 0 bases and J lost 6 bases. CDR1 is SGDLS, CDR2 YYNGEE, per germline. In DNA, the CDR3 is TGTGCCAGCAGCGTAGTGGGACAGGGGAATGGCTACACCTTC. This sequence encodes CASSVVGQGNGYTF.